Listed below are T cell receptor beta chains from one sample, sequenced in a study of control samples from healthy donors and cancer patients. Data came from immunoSEQ multiplex PCR; TCRdb stores just in-frame clones and leaves some out. The sample consists of approximately 210,000 clones, about 89% of them appearing once. Material for sequencing was blood. These receptors were collected from a man aged 25-45 years in good health. The CDR3 runs from the conserved cysteine through the conserved F or W. A D gene is named only where the DNA matches it firmly.

j_call | v_call | d_call | cdr3_length | cdr3_aa | cdr3_nt
TRBJ2-5 | TRBV5-6 | TRBD2 | 18 | CASSSPGLAGSYQETQYF | TGTGCCAGCAGTTCCCCGGGACTAGCAGGATCATACCAAGAGACCCAGTACTTC
TRBJ1-2 | TRBV11-2 | - | 18 | CASSSIELAGSVNYGYTF | TGTGCCAGCAGCTCCATAGAACTTGCAGGGTCCGTAAACTATGGCTACACCTTC
TRBJ2-1 | TRBV5-1 | - | 13 | CASSLRSYNEQFF | TGCGCCAGCAGCTTGAGGTCGTACAATGAGCAGTTCTTC
TRBJ2-1 | TRBV6-5 | TRBD1 | 14 | CASRSRGSYNEQFF | TGTGCCAGCAGATCCAGGGGGTCCTACAATGAGCAGTTCTTC
TRBJ2-7 | TRBV18 | - | 14 | CASSPRLPPYEQYF | TGTGCCAGCTCACCGAGACTACCCCCCTACGAGCAGTACTTC
TRBJ2-1 | TRBV29-1 | - | 13 | CSVQGVTYNEQFF | TGCAGCGTTCAAGGGGTTACCTACAATGAGCAGTTCTTC
TRBJ2-7 | TRBV19 | TRBD2 | 14 | CASSPGLAVYEQYF | TGTGCCAGTAGCCCGGGACTAGCGGTTTACGAGCAGTACTTC
TRBJ2-5 | TRBV9 | TRBD1 | 15 | CASSATGGKSETQYF | TGTGCCAGCAGCGCGACAGGGGGAAAGTCAGAGACCCAGTACTTC
TRBJ1-4 | TRBV11-2 | - | 16 | CASSLWGQNANEKLFF | TGTGCCAGCAGCCTTTGGGGTCAAAATGCTAATGAAAAACTGTTTTTT
TRBJ2-5 | TRBV5-5 | - | 12 | CASSFGGETQYF | TGTGCCAGCAGCTTTGGGGGGGAGACCCAGTACTTC
TRBJ2-2 | TRBV5-1 | - | 16 | CASSWYGGGNTGELFF | TGCGCCAGCAGCTGGTACGGTGGGGGGAACACCGGGGAGCTGTTTTTT
TRBJ1-2 | TRBV9 | - | 12 | CASSVLAGGYTF | TGTGCCAGCAGCGTATTAGCCGGCGGCTACACCTTC
TRBJ2-7 | TRBV27 | TRBD1 | 16 | CASSLSGTGLTREQYF | TGTGCCAGCAGTTTATCAGGGACAGGGCTAACGAGGGAGCAGTACTTC
TRBJ1-1 | TRBV7-3 | - | 13 | CASSSETNTEAFF | TGTGCCAGCAGCTCCGAAACGAACACTGAAGCTTTCTTT
TRBJ1-4 | TRBV11-2 | - | 14 | CASSLVRAREKLFF | TGTGCCAGCAGCTTAGTCCGGGCAAGAGAAAAACTGTTTTTT